Listed below are T cell receptor beta chains from one sample, sequenced in a study of beta chain features in type 1 diabetes. Some clones are missing from TCRdb's copy, which holds only in-frame ones; the method was immunoSEQ multiplex PCR. The sample lists about 640,000 clones, around 12% occurring once. Sequencing used naive CD4+ T cells from blood. These receptors came from a man younger than 40 with type 1 diabetes. CDR3s include the opening cysteine and the closing phenylalanine or tryptophan. The order of the fields is CDR3 protein, V gene, CDR3 length, J gene.

CDR3: CASSSRTGGRNEQYF; V: TRBV7-2; length: 15; J: TRBJ2-7
CDR3: CASSLVQGATDTQYF; V: TRBV7-2; length: 15; J: TRBJ2-3
CDR3: CASSQDSQQNYEQYF; V: TRBV4-3; length: 15; J: TRBJ2-7
CDR3: CASSSPQLANTQYF; V: TRBV5-6; length: 14; J: TRBJ2-3
CDR3: CASSLVQITGELFF; V: TRBV7-2; length: 14; J: TRBJ2-2
CDR3: CASSQFDRGTGGYTF; V: TRBV18; length: 15; J: TRBJ1-2
CDR3: CASSPPQGEKLFF; V: TRBV5-4; length: 13; J: TRBJ1-4
CDR3: CASSLGGTVTYGYTF; V: TRBV28; length: 15; J: TRBJ1-2
CDR3: CASSWGRGVVTQYF; V: TRBV27; length: 14; J: TRBJ2-3
CDR3: CAGPSTYAGVYQETQYF; V: TRBV27; length: 17; J: TRBJ2-5
CDR3: CASSSSASAGGRSEQYF; V: TRBV7-2; length: 17; J: TRBJ2-7
CDR3: CASRTSENTQYF; V: TRBV2; length: 12; J: TRBJ2-3
CDR3: CASSVQGSPNTEAFF; V: TRBV2; length: 15; J: TRBJ1-1
CDR3: CATSRDPPLREFSEQFF; V: TRBV15; length: 17; J: TRBJ2-1
CDR3: CASSQDSLGRTDTQYF; V: TRBV4-2; length: 16; J: TRBJ2-3
CDR3: CASSLDISGANVLTF; V: TRBV11-2; length: 15; J: TRBJ2-6
CDR3: CSVLGQGQETQYF; V: TRBV29-1; length: 13; J: TRBJ2-5
CDR3: CSANRLETQYF; V: TRBV20-1; length: 11; J: TRBJ2-5
CDR3: CASSRGHLNEQFF; V: TRBV7-2; length: 13; J: TRBJ2-1
CDR3: CASSPGTGVYGYTF; V: TRBV7-3; length: 14; J: TRBJ1-2
CDR3: CASSVDRGHGYTF; V: TRBV9; length: 13; J: TRBJ1-2
CDR3: CASRTSLVSGNQPQHF; V: TRBV4-3; length: 16; J: TRBJ1-5
CDR3: CASSLQETQYF; V: TRBV18; length: 11; J: TRBJ2-5
CDR3: CASSQERGEETQYF; V: TRBV4-2; length: 14; J: TRBJ2-5
CDR3: CASSAGGTLSSYEQYF; V: TRBV5-4; length: 16; J: TRBJ2-7
CDR3: CASPWRIRQDVYEQYF; V: TRBV23-1; length: 16; J: TRBJ2-7
CDR3: CASRPTSGSYNEQFF; V: TRBV5-1; length: 15; J: TRBJ2-1